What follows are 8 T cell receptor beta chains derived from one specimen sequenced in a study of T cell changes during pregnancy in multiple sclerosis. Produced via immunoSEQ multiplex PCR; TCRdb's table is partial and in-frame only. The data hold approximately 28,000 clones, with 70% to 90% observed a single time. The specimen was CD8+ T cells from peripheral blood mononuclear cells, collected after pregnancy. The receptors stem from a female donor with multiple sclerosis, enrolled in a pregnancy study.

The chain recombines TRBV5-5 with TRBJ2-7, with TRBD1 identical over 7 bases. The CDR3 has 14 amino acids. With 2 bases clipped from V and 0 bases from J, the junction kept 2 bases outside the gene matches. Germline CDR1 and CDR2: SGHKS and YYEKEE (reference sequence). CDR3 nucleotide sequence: TGTGCCAGCAGCTTAGGACAGGCCTCCTACGAGCAGTACTTC. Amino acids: CASSLGQASYEQYF.

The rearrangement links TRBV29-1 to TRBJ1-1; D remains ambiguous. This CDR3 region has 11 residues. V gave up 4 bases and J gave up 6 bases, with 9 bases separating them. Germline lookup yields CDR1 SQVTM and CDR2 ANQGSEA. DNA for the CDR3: TGCAGCGTTGGGGGAGGAGCTGAAGCTTTCTTT. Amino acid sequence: CSVGGGAEAFF.

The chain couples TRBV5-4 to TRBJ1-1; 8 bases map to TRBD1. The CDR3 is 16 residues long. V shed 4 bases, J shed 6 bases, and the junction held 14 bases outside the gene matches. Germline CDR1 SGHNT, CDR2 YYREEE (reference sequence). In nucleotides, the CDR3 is TGTGCCAGCAGCGGGACAGGTTATGTGGTGGGAGCTGAAGCTTTCTTT. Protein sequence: CASSGTGYVVGAEAFF.

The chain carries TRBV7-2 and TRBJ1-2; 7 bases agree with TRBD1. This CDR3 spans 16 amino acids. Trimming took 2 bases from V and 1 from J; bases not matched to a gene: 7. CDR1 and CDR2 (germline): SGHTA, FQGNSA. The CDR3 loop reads CASSLRDSLFNYGYTF. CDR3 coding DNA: TGTGCCAGCAGCTTAAGGGACAGCCTGTTTAACTATGGCTACACCTTC.

The CDR3 here is CASSYSMDRTKHF. Here the CDR3 DNA reads TGTGCCAGCAGTTACTCGATGGACAGAACAAAGCATTTT. The chain carries TRBV6-5 and TRBJ1-5, with a weak D call TRBD1 (6 bases). Germline CDR1 reads MNHEY; CDR2 reads SVGAGI. V was shortened by 0 bases and J by 14 bases, with 14 bases between the two germline ends. The CDR3 has 13 amino acids.

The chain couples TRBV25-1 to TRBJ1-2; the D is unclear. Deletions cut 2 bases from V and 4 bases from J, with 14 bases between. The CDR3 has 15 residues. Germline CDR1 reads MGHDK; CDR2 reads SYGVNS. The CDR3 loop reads CASSERTPCGYGYTF. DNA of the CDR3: TGTGCCAGCAGTGAACGAACCCCCTGCGGCTATGGCTACACCTTC.

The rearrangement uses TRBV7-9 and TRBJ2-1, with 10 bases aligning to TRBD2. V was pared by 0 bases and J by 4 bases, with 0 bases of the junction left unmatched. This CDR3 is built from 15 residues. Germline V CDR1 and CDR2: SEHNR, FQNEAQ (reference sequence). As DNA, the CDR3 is TGTGCCAGCAGCTTAGCTAGCGGGGGGTACAATGAGCAGTTCTTC. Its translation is CASSLASGGYNEQFF.

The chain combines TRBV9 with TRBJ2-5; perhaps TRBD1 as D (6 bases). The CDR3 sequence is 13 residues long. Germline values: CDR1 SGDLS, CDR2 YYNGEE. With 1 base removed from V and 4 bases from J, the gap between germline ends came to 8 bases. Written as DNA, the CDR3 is TGTGCCAGCAGCGTATCAGGGGCAGAGACCCAGTACTTC. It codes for CASSVSGAETQYF. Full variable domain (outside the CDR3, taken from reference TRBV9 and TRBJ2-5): DSGVTQTPKHLITATGQRVTLRCSPRSGDLSVYWYQQSLDQGLQFLIQYYNGEERAKGNILERFSAQQFPDLHSELNLSSLELGDSALYFCASSVSGAETQYFGPGTRLLVL.